Listed below are T cell receptor beta chains from one sample, sequenced in a study of OX40 agonist ivuxolimab in advanced cancers. The assay was immunoSEQ multiplex PCR, and TCRdb's table has in-frame clones only and misses some. The sample has under 80,000 clones, 88% seen once. This specimen consisted of CD4+ or CD8+ T cells sorted from blood, obtained in a trial of the OX40 agonist ivuxolimab. The receptors stem from an adult with an advanced solid tumor such as melanoma, head and neck, liver or kidney cancer. CDR3s include the opening cysteine and the closing phenylalanine or tryptophan. Each record gives: D gene, clone size, J gene, V gene, CDR3 protein, CDR3 DNA. The D gene is left open where the match is weak. Clone size is shown for a subset of rows, as once, few, many or a class of expanded clone.

. | few | TRBJ2-7 | TRBV7-9 | CASSRDYEQYF | TGTGCCAGCAGCCGGGACTACGAGCAGTACTTC
. | . | TRBJ1-1 | TRBV5-1 | CASSAGPGGLLNTEAFF | TGCGCCAGCAGCGCGGGTCCTGGGGGGCTATTGAACACTGAAGCTTTCTTT
TRBD2 | . | TRBJ2-1 | TRBV7-6 | CASSLLAELYNEQFF | TGTGCCAGCAGCTTACTAGCGGAGCTCTACAATGAGCAGTTCTTC
. | . | TRBJ1-4 | TRBV6-5 | CASSSGLFNEKLFF | TGTGCCAGCAGTTCAGGACTTTTTAATGAAAAACTGTTTTTT
. | . | TRBJ2-7 | TRBV4-1 | CASSQDPRGTGAYEQYF | TGCGCCAGCAGCCAAGATCCACGGGGGACTGGAGCCTACGAGCAGTACTTC
. | . | TRBJ1-5 | TRBV10-1 | CASSVPGKIERANQPQHF | TGCGCCAGCAGTGTACCAGGGAAAATAGAAAGGGCCAATCAGCCCCAGCATTTT
. | . | TRBJ2-2 | TRBV27 | CASSLRPNTGELFF | TGTGCCAGCAGTTTACGGCCCAATACTGGGGAGCTGTTTTTT
. | . | TRBJ2-3 | TRBV10-3 | CAISESASLGPDTQYF | TGTGCCATCAGTGAGTCGGCCAGTCTGGGCCCAGATACGCAGTATTTT
. | . | TRBJ2-7 | TRBV2 | CASSGQWDYEQYF | TGTGCCAGCAGTGGACAGTGGGACTACGAGCAGTACTTC
. | once | TRBJ1-3 | TRBV28 | CASSLETRGSGNTIYF | TGTGCCAGCAGTCTAGAGACGAGGGGGTCCGGAAACACCATATATTTT
TRBD2 | once | TRBJ2-3 | TRBV5-6 | CASSLFDPAGGDTQYF | TGTGCCAGCAGCTTATTTGACCCAGCGGGAGGGGATACGCAGTATTTT
TRBD1 | . | TRBJ1-3 | TRBV15 | CATSNRGLGNTIYF | TGTGCCACCAGCAACAGGGGGCTTGGAAACACCATATATTTT
TRBD1 | . | TRBJ2-5 | TRBV7-9 | CASSAGGQVIQETQYF | TGTGCCAGCAGCGCCGGGGGACAGGTGATTCAAGAGACCCAGTACTTC
TRBD2 | few | TRBJ2-1 | TRBV28 | CASSAGGRYNEQFF | TGTGCCAGCAGCGCGGGAGGGCGGTACAATGAGCAGTTCTTC
. | . | TRBJ1-5 | TRBV6-6 | CASGGNQPQHF | TGTGCCAGCGGAGGAAATCAGCCCCAGCATTTT
TRBD2 | once | TRBJ2-7 | TRBV29-1 | CSVEIPDSSGRGSYEQYF | TGCAGCGTTGAAATCCCGGACTCTAGCGGGAGAGGCTCCTACGAGCAGTACTTC
TRBD2 | many | TRBJ2-5 | TRBV28 | CASSLGPGLAEETQYF | TGTGCCAGCAGTTTGGGACCGGGACTAGCGGAAGAGACCCAGTACTTC
TRBD2 | . | TRBJ2-7 | TRBV28 | CASSLLAGDTYEQYF | TGTGCCAGCAGCCTACTAGCGGGAGATACCTACGAGCAGTACTTC
. | . | TRBJ2-7 | TRBV27 | CASSFFPGTREQYF | TGTGCCAGCAGTTTCTTCCCGGGGACTCGGGAGCAGTACTTC
. | . | TRBJ2-3 | TRBV7-7 | CASSLGISGDTQYF | TGTGCTAGCAGCCTAGGGATATCGGGAGATACGCAGTATTTT
. | once | TRBJ2-1 | TRBV19 | CASSPLGGPRTGEQFF | TGTGCCAGTAGTCCATTAGGGGGACCTCGCACAGGTGAGCAGTTCTTC
. | . | TRBJ1-4 | TRBV5-6 | CASSLGGPRGNEKLFF | TGTGCCAGCAGCTTGGGGGGCCCACGGGGTAATGAAAAACTGTTTTTT
TRBD2 | . | TRBJ2-1 | TRBV11-3 | CASSLKGTSGYNEQFF | TGTGCCAGCAGCTTAAAAGGGACTAGCGGTTACAATGAGCAGTTCTTC
. | . | TRBJ2-6 | TRBV7-9 | CASSLRASLSGANVLTF | TGTGCCAGCAGCTTACGAGCCAGCCTCTCTGGGGCCAACGTCCTGACTTTC
TRBD2 | . | TRBJ2-7 | TRBV7-8 | CASSLAGYSGRGEQYF | TGTGCCAGCAGCTTAGCGGGTTATAGCGGGAGAGGCGAGCAGTACTTC
. | . | TRBJ1-4 | TRBV2 | CATGGTVHSNEKLFF | TGTGCCACCGGGGGAACGGTTCACTCTAATGAAAAACTGTTTTTT
. | . | TRBJ2-1 | TRBV15 | CATGQGVAGGSYNEQFF | TGTGCCACTGGACAGGGGGTAGCGGGAGGTTCCTACAATGAGCAGTTCTTC
. | . | TRBJ1-4 | TRBV9 | CASSVVPGSNEKLFF | TGTGCCAGCAGCGTAGTCCCGGGCAGCAATGAAAAACTGTTTTTT
. | . | TRBJ1-4 | TRBV4-1 | CASSQVGGNEKLFF | TGCGCCAGCAGCCAAGTAGGTGGTAATGAAAAACTGTTTTTT
. | . | TRBJ1-2 | TRBV28 | CASSTSEGYGYTF | TGTGCCAGCAGTACATCAGAGGGGTATGGCTACACCTTC
. | . | TRBJ1-5 | TRBV27 | CATRKGQQYSNQPQHF | TGTGCCACCCGGAAAGGACAGCAGTACAGCAATCAGCCCCAGCATTTT
TRBD1 | . | TRBJ2-1 | TRBV14 | CASSQDRGRYYNEQFF | TGTGCCAGCAGCCAAGATAGGGGGCGGTATTACAATGAGCAGTTCTTC
. | . | TRBJ2-2 | TRBV5-1 | CASSLDTYNTGELFF | TGCGCCAGCAGCTTAGACACCTACAACACCGGGGAGCTGTTTTTT
TRBD1 | . | TRBJ2-5 | TRBV14 | CASSPRTGGEETQYF | TGTGCCAGCAGCCCCCGGACAGGGGGGGAGGAGACCCAGTACTTC
. | . | TRBJ2-2 | TRBV5-4 | CASSLGLESGELFF | TGTGCCAGCAGCTTGGGATTGGAATCAGGGGAGCTGTTTTTT
. | . | TRBJ1-5 | TRBV19 | CATVSGRDGNQPQHF | TGTGCTACAGTATCGGGGCGAGATGGCAATCAGCCCCAGCATTTT
TRBD2 | once | TRBJ2-7 | TRBV11-2 | CASARGSAYEQYF | TGTGCCAGCGCTCGCGGGAGCGCCTACGAGCAGTACTTC
. | . | TRBJ2-5 | TRBV5-1 | CASSTGGREETQYF | TGCGCCAGCAGCACCGGGGGCAGGGAAGAGACCCAGTACTTC
. | . | TRBJ2-7 | TRBV7-9 | CASSSVPPYEQYF | TGTGCCAGCAGCTCAGTCCCCCCCTACGAGCAGTACTTC
. | . | TRBJ1-2 | TRBV7-2 | CASSLVSGRDGYTF | TGTGCCAGCAGCTTAGTAAGCGGGCGGGATGGCTACACCTTC
. | . | TRBJ1-5 | TRBV10-3 | CAISESVGYSNQPQHF | TGTGCCATCAGTGAGTCAGTCGGGTATAGCAATCAGCCCCAGCATTTT
TRBD1 | . | TRBJ2-6 | TRBV7-3 | CASSLTGTGSGANVLTF | TGTGCCAGCAGCTTAACGGGGACAGGGTCTGGGGCCAACGTCCTGACTTTC
TRBD2 | . | TRBJ2-3 | TRBV5-6 | CASSFMSQRGQYF | TGTGCCAGCAGCTTTATGTCCCAGCGGGGGCAGTATTTT
TRBD1 | . | TRBJ2-7 | TRBV5-4 | CASSFSDRVYEQYF | TGTGCCAGCAGCTTCTCTGACAGGGTGTACGAGCAGTACTTC
. | . | TRBJ2-7 | TRBV15 | CATSRDRGVSYEQYF | TGTGCCACCAGCAGAGATAGGGGGGTATCCTACGAGCAGTACTTC
TRBD1 | . | TRBJ1-5 | TRBV10-3 | CATQTGTGSNQPQHF | TGTGCCACGCAGACAGGGACAGGCAGCAATCAGCCCCAGCATTTT
TRBD1 | . | TRBJ2-5 | TRBV5-8 | CASSWDRGLAETQYF | TGTGCCAGCAGCTGGGACAGGGGGCTGGCAGAGACCCAGTACTTC
. | . | TRBJ1-1 | TRBV7-3 | CASSLEEGITEAFF | TGTGCCAGCAGCTTAGAGGAGGGAATCACTGAAGCTTTCTTT
. | . | TRBJ1-5 | TRBV15 | CATSPTGVSNQPQHF | TGTGCCACCAGCCCAACGGGGGTTAGCAATCAGCCCCAGCATTTT
. | . | TRBJ1-4 | TRBV5-4 | CASSLQVSGELFF | TGTGCCAGCAGCTTACAGGTTTCGGGGGAACTGTTTTTT
TRBD1 | . | TRBJ1-2 | TRBV18 | CASSPPSTGVVGYTF | TGTGCCAGCTCACCACCGTCGACAGGGGTGGTTGGCTACACCTTC
. | once | TRBJ1-1 | TRBV7-9 | CASSLMNTEAFF | TGTGCCAGCAGCCTAATGAACACTGAAGCTTTCTTT
TRBD1 | . | TRBJ1-3 | TRBV6-6 | CASSSTGVSGNTIYF | TGTGCCAGCAGTTCCACAGGGGTCTCTGGAAACACCATATATTTT
TRBD2 | . | TRBJ2-7 | TRBV7-8 | CASSSRRVPGLAGPGGTYEQYF | TGTGCCAGCAGCTCCCGAAGAGTACCCGGACTAGCGGGTCCTGGGGGAACCTACGAGCAGTACTTC
TRBD2 | . | TRBJ2-7 | TRBV4-3 | CASSLQRGHTYEQYF | TGCGCCAGCAGCCTCCAGCGGGGTCACACCTACGAGCAGTACTTC
TRBD2 | once | TRBJ2-7 | TRBV7-6 | CASSAGLAVGAEQYF | TGTGCCAGCAGCGCCGGACTAGCGGTGGGGGCCGAGCAGTACTTC